This T cell receptor beta chain appears in the sequencing data of a study of CD8 T cells in ankylosing spondylitis. About this clonotype: The antigen is undetermined.

The CDR3 runs to 14 residues. Germline lookup yields CDR1 SQVTM and CDR2 ANQGSEA. V shed 1 base and J 5 bases; nucleotides not matched to a gene: 6. Overall study results and limits: A TCR beta motif made of several highly homologous variants seemed typical of ankylosing spondylitis blood.

Making use of molecular barcodes, quantitative 5'-RACE generated TCR beta libraries. TCRdb re-analysed the 5' RACE reads in MiXCR, keeping a single row per CDR3 protein. The data show about 350,000 distinct CDR3 sequences, 20% to 25% seen once. V is TRBV29-1 and J is TRBJ2-5; 8 nucleotides agree with TRBD1. The sample comprised blood, either unsorted or a sorted T cell fraction (not recorded which). The source of this sequence is a male donor with ankylosing spondylitis or in good health (not recorded which). CDR3 coding DNA: TGCAGCGTTGAAGGGGACAGGTGGGGGGAGACCCAGTACTTC. Translated, it gives CSVEGDRWGETQYF.